One and the same sample provided the 6 T cell receptor beta chains below, sequenced in a study of CD4 T cells in relation to SARS-CoV-2 and coronaviruses. Clones were read by immunoSEQ multiplex PCR, and TCRdb kept only the in-frame ones, dropping some. The sample gives under 13,000 clones, 75% to 90% of which show up once; about 2.2% is in the top ten. Sequencing was performed on naive CD4+ T cells from PBMCs. As to subset: naive CD4+ T cells isolated by negative enrichment. The receptor set was obtained from an adult with COVID-19.

This chain uses TRBV5-1 with TRBJ1-2; weak D call: TRBD1 (5 bases). With 0 bases removed from V and 4 bases from J, the gap between germline ends came to 13 bases. Germline V gene data show CDR1 as SGHRS and CDR2 as YFSETQ. The CDR3 is made up of 15 amino acids. The DNA for the CDR3 is TGCGCCAGCAGCTTGGAGCAGGGAACGCTCTATGGCTACACCTTC. Its translation is CASSLEQGTLYGYTF.

The chain employs TRBV2 and TRBJ1-6, with a possible D match to TRBD1 (5 bases). The germline CDR1 and CDR2 sequences are SNHLY and FYNNEI. Deletions cut 6 bases from V and 9 bases from J, with 15 bases between. This CDR3 region has 14 residues. As DNA, the CDR3 is TGTGCCAGCAGCCAGGGTAGGGGAGCTTCACCCCTCCACTTT. Encoded protein: CASSQGRGASPLHF.

V and J are TRBV18 and TRBJ1-3; 8 bases align to TRBD1. The CDR3 is 15 residues long. CDR1 is KGHSH and CDR2 is LQKENI in the germline V gene. The ends lost 0 bases at V and 12 bases at J; junction bases unmatched: 10. The CDR3 region has the DNA TGTGCCAGCTCACCACCATTGGACAGGGACTTTGGCATATATTTT. It is translated as CASSPPLDRDFGIYF. The full variable domain, its missing parts supplied by reference TRBV18 and TRBJ1-3, is NAGVMQNPRHLVRRRGQEARLRCSPMKGHSHVYWYRQLPEEGLKFMVYLQKENIIDESGMPKERFSAEFPKEGPSILRIQQVVRGDSAAYFCASSPPLDRDFGIYFGEGSWLTVV.

The rearrangement links TRBV29-1 to TRBJ2-1; D could derive from TRBD1 or TRBD2 (6 bases each). Germline CDR1 is SQVTM and CDR2 is ANQGSEA. V lost 5 bases and J lost 4, with 15 bases in between. The CDR3 length is 14 residues. The CDR3 DNA sequence: TGCAGCGTTACGGTGGGGGCGGGATACAATGAGCAGTTCTTC. The encoded protein is CSVTVGAGYNEQFF.

The V and J genes are TRBV5-1 and TRBJ1-1; D uncertain. CDR3 length: 12 amino acids. CDR1 SGHRS and CDR2 YFSETQ come from the germline V gene. V shed 4 bases and J shed 0 bases, with 4 bases lying between them. In DNA form, the CDR3 reads TGCGCCAGCAGCGGGGTGAACACTGAAGCTTTCTTT. This translates into CASSGVNTEAFF.

The chain has TRBV9 and TRBJ1-6, with a tentative D call TRBD1 (5 bases). Germline loops: CDR1 SGDLS, CDR2 YYNGEE. The CDR3 is made up of 17 amino acids. V was shortened by 0 bases and J by 4 bases, with 14 bases between the two germline ends. The CDR3: CASSVGETGSYNSPLHF. The CDR3 nucleotides read TGTGCCAGCAGCGTAGGAGAAACAGGTTCATATAATTCACCCCTCCACTTT.